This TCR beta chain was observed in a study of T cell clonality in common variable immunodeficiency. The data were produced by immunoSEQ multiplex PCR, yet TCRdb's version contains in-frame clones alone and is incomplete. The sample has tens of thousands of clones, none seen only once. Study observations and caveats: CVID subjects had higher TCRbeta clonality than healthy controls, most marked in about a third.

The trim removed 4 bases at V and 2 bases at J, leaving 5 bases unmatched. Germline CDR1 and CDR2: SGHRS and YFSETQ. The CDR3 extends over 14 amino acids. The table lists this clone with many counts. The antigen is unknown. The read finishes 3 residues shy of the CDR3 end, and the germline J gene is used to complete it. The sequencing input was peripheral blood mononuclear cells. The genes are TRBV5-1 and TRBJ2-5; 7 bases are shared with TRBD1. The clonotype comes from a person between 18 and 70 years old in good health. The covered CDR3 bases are TGCGCCAGCAGCATAGGGACAGTACAAGAGACC. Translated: CASSIGTVQET. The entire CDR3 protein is CASSIGTVQETQYF.